This T cell receptor (beta chain) was identified in a study of shared clonotypes between healthy human individuals. Findings and limits, study-wide: In contrast to clonotypes shared by all four donors, non-shared clonotypes had lower generation probabilities. A generally larger estimated richness was seen in naive subsets than in memory subsets. Tissues were not sampled, only blood, and their repertoires likely differ.

Genomic DNA of each subset was evenly split across several immunoSEQ plates. Repertoires were generated with immunoSEQ multiplex PCR, while TCRdb's copy carries only in-frame clones and drops some. This table holds roughly 2,000,000 clones, roughly 94% found once. Germline V gene sequence: CDR1 SGDLS, CDR2 YYNGEE. The length of the CDR3 is 14 residues. V gave up 4 bases and J gave up 6 bases; unmatched junction bases: 10. Notes on this clone: Its target is unknown.

Naive CD8 cells were CD45RO-negative, positively selected for CCR7, excluding terminally differentiated effector memory CD45RA+ cells. The chain couples TRBV9 to TRBJ2-7; 7 positions agree with TRBD1. The receptor comes from a man in his late teens or twenties in good health. The sample was naive CD8+ T cells sorted from blood. The CDR3 DNA reads TGTGCCAGCAGCCCTCCCGACAGGGTCTTCGAGCAGTACTTC. This encodes CASSPPDRVFEQYF.